This T cell receptor (beta chain) was identified during a study of graft-versus-host responses after intestinal transplantation. For the study at large: Grafts that recipients had were multivisceral, liver-intestinal, or isolated intestinal transplants.

This clone was seen only a few times. The antigen is not known. Notes on the study in general: Elevated graft-versus-host to host-versus-graft clonal ratios in allografts were recorded for patients with graft-donor T cell macrochimerism. Recipient bone marrow held GvH clones, some seen earlier in ileum or blood.

The table came from immunoSEQ multiplex PCR; TCRdb's copy has only in-frame clones and leaves some out. The repertoire has under 20,000 clones, roughly 74% of them found once; the top ten carry around 3%. The germline V gene encodes CDR1 KGHSH and CDR2 LQKENI. V lost 5 bases, J lost 6 bases, and 10 bases stayed unmatched. The CDR3 is 15 residues long. Graft tissue was processed to release intraepithelial and lamina propria lymphocytes. The clonotype was recovered from a human patient who received an intestinal transplant, so some T cells may come from the graft donor. This chain links TRBV18 with TRBJ2-7, with TRBD2 identical over 10 bases. Sample: ileum tissue, taken 14 days after transplant. The CDR3 here is CASSTLGLAFGEQYF. The CDR3 coding sequence is TGTGCCAGCTCAACCCTGGGACTAGCGTTCGGCGAGCAGTACTTC. Filled out from reference TRBV18 and TRBJ2-7, the complete variable domain reads NAGVMQNPRHLVRRRGQEARLRCSPMKGHSHVYWYRQLPEEGLKFMVYLQKENIIDESGMPKERFSAEFPKEGPSILRIQQVVRGDSAAYFCASSTLGLAFGEQYFGPGTRLTVT.